This T cell receptor beta chain was retrieved from a study of T cells in localized non-small cell lung cancer. The V gene lost 5 bases and the J gene lost 5 bases, with 18 bases spanning the gap. The germline V gene has CDR1 MDHEN and CDR2 SYDVKM. The CDR3 length is 15 residues. Sequencing was performed with immunoSEQ multiplex PCR; in TCRdb, only in-frame clones are kept and a portion is missing. The sample carries almost 65,000 clones, almost 90% recorded once. Points from the study as a whole: Adjacent lung exhibited a median of 57 among the 100 most abundant tumor clones. Because sequencing included only one region (of the tumor), heterogeneity remains possible. Of the tissues analyzed, uninvolved adjacent lung showed maximal T cell clonality, greater than tumor.

Turning to this clone: The antigen remains undetermined.

Sequenced material: peripheral blood, taken before any cancer treatment. The receptor's source is a woman aged 35-75 years with stage I lung adenocarcinoma. This chain uses TRBV28 with TRBJ1-2; maybe TRBD1 (5 bases). CDR3 loop: CASSTLYGGEYGYTF. CDR3 sequence (DNA): TGTGCCAGCAGTACGCTCTATGGGGGGGAGTATGGCTACACCTTC.